These 5 T cell receptor beta chains originate from one sample sequenced in a study of shared clonotypes between healthy human individuals. TCRdb's table, derived via immunoSEQ multiplex PCR, lists solely in-frame clones and lacks some. The sample carries some 2 million clones, around 95% recorded once. Sequences were obtained from naive CD4+ T cells sorted from blood. Subset: CD45RA+ positively selected. The receptor set was obtained from a man in his late teens or twenties in good health.

This clone has a single count. V gene TRBV19 combines with J gene TRBJ2-5; 14 bases are a match to TRBD2. The trim removed 4 bases at V and 3 bases at J, leaving 1 base unmatched. Germline V CDR1 and CDR2: LNHDA, SQIVND (reference sequence). The CDR3 has 15 residues. CDR3 protein: CASSRLAGGEETQYF. In DNA form, the CDR3 reads TGTGCCAGTAGTAGACTAGCGGGAGGGGAAGAGACCCAGTACTTC.

V is TRBV5-1 and J is TRBJ2-2; TRBD2 matches 11 bases. V was clipped by 6 bases and J by 4 bases; unmatched bases: 11. The CDR3 runs to 17 residues. Germline loops: CDR1 SGHRS, CDR2 YFSETQ. CDR3 protein: CASTYPTSGSFTGELFF. As DNA, the CDR3 is TGCGCCAGCACATACCCCACTAGCGGGAGTTTCACCGGGGAGCTGTTTTTT.

This clone was detected once. This chain links TRBV6-5 with TRBJ2-4; the D is unclear. Germline V gene data show CDR1 as MNHEY and CDR2 as SVGAGI. The germline V and J ends were trimmed by 9 bases and 0 bases, with 15 bases remaining between them. CDR3 length equals 15 residues. The CDR3 protein is CARFLGPLAKNIQYF. CDR3 nucleotide sequence: TGTGCCAGGTTCCTAGGGCCACTAGCCAAAAACATTCAGTACTTC.

The rearrangement joins TRBV4-1 to TRBJ1-1; TRBD1 might be the D (6 bases). The CDR3 loop spans 14 amino acids. V was trimmed by 4 bases and J by 1 base, leaving 10 bases between them. The germline CDR1 and CDR2 sequences are MGHRA and YSYEKL. In nucleotides, the CDR3 is TGCGCCAGCAGCCTTAGGACAGAGAACACTGAAGCTTTCTTT. It translates to CASSLRTENTEAFF.

The J gene is TRBJ2-7, the V gene TRBV7-8; TRBD1 agrees at 11 bases. Germline V lookup: CDR1 SGHVS, CDR2 FQNEAQ. The CDR3 spans 14 residues. Trimming took 4 bases from V and 4 from J; bases not matched to a gene: 3. CDR3 region: CASSSDRGLYEQYF. The DNA of the CDR3 is TGTGCCAGCAGCTCGGACAGGGGGCTGTACGAGCAGTACTTC.